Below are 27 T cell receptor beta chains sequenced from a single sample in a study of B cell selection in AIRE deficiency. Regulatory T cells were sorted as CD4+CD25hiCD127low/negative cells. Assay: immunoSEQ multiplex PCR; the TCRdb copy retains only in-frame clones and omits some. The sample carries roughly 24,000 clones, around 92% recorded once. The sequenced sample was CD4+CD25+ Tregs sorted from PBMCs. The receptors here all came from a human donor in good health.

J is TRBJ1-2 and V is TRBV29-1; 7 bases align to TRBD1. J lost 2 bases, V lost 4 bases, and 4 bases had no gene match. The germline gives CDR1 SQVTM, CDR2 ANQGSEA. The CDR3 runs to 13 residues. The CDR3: CSVGGQPNYGYTF. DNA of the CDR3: TGCAGCGTTGGGGGACAGCCAAACTATGGCTACACCTTC.

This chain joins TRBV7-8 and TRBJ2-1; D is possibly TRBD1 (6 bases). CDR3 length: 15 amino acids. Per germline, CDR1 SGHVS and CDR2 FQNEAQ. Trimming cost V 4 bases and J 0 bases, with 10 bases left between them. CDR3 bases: TGTGCCAGCAGCTCAACAGGGAGCTCCTACAATGAGCAGTTCTTC. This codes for CASSSTGSSYNEQFF.

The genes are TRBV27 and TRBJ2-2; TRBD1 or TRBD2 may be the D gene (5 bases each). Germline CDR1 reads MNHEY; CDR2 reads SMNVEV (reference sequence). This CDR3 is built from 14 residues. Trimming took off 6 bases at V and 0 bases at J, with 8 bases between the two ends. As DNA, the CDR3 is TGTGCCAGCAGGTCGGGACCGAACACCGGGGAGCTGTTTTTT. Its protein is CASRSGPNTGELFF.

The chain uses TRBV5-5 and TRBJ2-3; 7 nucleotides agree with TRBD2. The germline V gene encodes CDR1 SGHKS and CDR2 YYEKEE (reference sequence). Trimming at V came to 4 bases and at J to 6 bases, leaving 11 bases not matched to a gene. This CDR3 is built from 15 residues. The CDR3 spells CASSNRGLPGDTQYF. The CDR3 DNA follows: TGTGCCAGCAGCAACCGGGGACTACCCGGGGATACGCAGTATTTT. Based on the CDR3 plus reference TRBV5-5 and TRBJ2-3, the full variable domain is DAGVTQSPTHLIKTRGQQVTLRCSPISGHKSVSWYQQVLGQGPQFIFQYYEKEERGRGNFPDRFSARQFPNYSSELNVNALLLGDSALYLCASSNRGLPGDTQYFGPGTRLTVL.

The CDR3 is CASSPTGRLADTQYF. CDR3 sequence (DNA): TGCGCCAGCAGCCCAACAGGGAGGCTCGCAGATACGCAGTATTTT. The chain has TRBV5-1 and TRBJ2-3; D could derive from TRBD1 or TRBD2 (6 bases each). The germline V gene has CDR1 SGHRS and CDR2 YFSETQ. This CDR3 region has 15 residues. Trimming shortened V by 4 bases and J by 4 bases, and 16 bases separated the two germline ends. Complete variable domain (other parts from reference TRBV5-1 and TRBJ2-3): KAGVTQTPRYLIKTRGQQVTLSCSPISGHRSVSWYQQTPGQGLQFLFEYFSETQRNKGNFPGRFSGRQFSNSRSEMNVSTLELGDSALYLCASSPTGRLADTQYFGPGTRLTVL.

CDR3 residues: CASSVGDEQFF. CDR3 nucleotide sequence: TGTGCCAGCAGTGTCGGGGATGAGCAGTTCTTC. The V and J genes are TRBV2 and TRBJ2-1; possibly TRBD2 for D (5 bases). From germline, CDR1 is SNHLY and CDR2 FYNNEI. Trimming shortened V by 4 bases and J by 8 bases, and 6 bases separated the two germline ends. CDR3 length: 11 residues.

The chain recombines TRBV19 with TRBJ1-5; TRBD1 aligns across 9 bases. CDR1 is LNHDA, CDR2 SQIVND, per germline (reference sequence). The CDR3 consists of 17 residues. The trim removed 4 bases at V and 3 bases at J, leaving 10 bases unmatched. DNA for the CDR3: TGTGCCAGTAGTAGAAGGACAGGGGAGGGGAACAATCAGCCCCAGCATTTT. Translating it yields CASSRRTGEGNNQPQHF.

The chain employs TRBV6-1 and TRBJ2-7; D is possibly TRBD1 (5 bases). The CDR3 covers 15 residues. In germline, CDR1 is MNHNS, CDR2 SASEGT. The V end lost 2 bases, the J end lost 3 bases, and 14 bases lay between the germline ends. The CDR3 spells CASSEPQGPRYEQYF. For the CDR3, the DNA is TGTGCCAGCAGTGAACCCCAGGGCCCCCGCTACGAGCAGTACTTC.

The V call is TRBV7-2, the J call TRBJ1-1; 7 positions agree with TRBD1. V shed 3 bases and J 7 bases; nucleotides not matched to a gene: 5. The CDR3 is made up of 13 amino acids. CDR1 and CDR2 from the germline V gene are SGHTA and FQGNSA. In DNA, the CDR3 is TGTGCCAGCAGCTTGGTCCAGGGGGATGAAGCTTTCTTT. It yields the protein CASSLVQGDEAFF.

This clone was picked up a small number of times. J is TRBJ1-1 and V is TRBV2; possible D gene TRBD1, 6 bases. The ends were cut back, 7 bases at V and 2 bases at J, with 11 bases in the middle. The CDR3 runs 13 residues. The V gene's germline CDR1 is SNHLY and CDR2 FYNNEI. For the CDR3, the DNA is TGTGCCAGCATGGTCAGGGGAAACACTGAAGCTTTCTTT. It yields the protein CASMVRGNTEAFF.

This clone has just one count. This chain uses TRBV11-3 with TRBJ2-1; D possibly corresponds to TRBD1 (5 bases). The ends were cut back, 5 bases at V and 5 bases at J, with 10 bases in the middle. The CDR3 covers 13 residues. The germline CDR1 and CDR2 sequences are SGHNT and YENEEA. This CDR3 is CASSQWGNNEQFF. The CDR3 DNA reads TGTGCCAGCAGCCAGTGGGGCAACAATGAGCAGTTCTTC.

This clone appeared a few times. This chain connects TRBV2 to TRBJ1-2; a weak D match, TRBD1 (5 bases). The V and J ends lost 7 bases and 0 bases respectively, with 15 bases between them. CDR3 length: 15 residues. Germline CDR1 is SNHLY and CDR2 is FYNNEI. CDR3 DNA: TGTGCCAGCACTCTAGGTGGGGGTCCTAACTATGGCTACACCTTC. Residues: CASTLGGGPNYGYTF. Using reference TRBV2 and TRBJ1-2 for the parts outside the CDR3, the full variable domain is EPEVTQTPSHQVTQMGQEVILRCVPISNHLYFYWYRQILGQKVEFLVSFYNNEISEKSEIFDDQFSVERPDGSNFTLKIRSTKLEDSAMYFCASTLGGGPNYGYTFGSGTRLTVV.

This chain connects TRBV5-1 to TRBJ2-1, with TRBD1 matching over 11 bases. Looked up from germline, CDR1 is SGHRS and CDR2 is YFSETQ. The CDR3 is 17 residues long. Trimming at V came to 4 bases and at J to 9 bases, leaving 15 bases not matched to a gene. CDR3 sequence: CASSRLLDRGRSVEQFF. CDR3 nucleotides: TGCGCCAGCAGCCGGCTCCTGGACAGGGGGCGCTCGGTTGAGCAGTTCTTC.

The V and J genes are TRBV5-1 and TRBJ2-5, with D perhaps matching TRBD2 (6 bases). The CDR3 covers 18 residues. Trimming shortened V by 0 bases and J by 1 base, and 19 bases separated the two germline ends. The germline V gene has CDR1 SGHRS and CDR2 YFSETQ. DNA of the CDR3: TGCGCCAGCAGCTTGGCAGATGGGGGGTTTAGCTTCCAAGAGACCCAGTACTTC. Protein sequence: CASSLADGGFSFQETQYF.

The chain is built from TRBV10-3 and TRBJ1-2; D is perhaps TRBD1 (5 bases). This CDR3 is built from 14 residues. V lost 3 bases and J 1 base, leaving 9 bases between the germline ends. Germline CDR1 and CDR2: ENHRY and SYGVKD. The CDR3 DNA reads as TGTGCCATCAGTGAAGAACAGGTTAACTATGGCTACACCTTC. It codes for CAISEEQVNYGYTF.

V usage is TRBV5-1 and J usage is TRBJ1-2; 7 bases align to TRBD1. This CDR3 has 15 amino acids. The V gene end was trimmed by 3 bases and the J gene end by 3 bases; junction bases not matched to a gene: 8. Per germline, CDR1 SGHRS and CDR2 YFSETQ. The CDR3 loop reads CASSSTGEVHYGYTF. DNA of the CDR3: TGCGCCAGCAGCTCAACAGGGGAGGTTCACTATGGCTACACCTTC. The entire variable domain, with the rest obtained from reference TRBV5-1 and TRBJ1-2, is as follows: KAGVTQTPRYLIKTRGQQVTLSCSPISGHRSVSWYQQTPGQGLQFLFEYFSETQRNKGNFPGRFSGRQFSNSRSEMNVSTLELGDSALYLCASSSTGEVHYGYTFGSGTRLTVV.

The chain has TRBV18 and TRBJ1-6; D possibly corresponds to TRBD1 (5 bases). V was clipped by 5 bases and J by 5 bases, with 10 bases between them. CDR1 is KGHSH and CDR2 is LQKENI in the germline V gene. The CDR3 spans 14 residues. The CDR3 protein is CASSRDRDNSPLHF. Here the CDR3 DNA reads TGTGCCAGCTCAAGGGACCGAGATAATTCACCCCTCCACTTT.

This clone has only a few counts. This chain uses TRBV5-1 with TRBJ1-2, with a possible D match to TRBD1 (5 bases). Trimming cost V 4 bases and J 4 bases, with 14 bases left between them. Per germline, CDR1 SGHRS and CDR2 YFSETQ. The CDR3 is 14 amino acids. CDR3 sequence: CASSPMGGGYGYTF. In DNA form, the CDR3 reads TGCGCCAGCAGCCCGATGGGGGGAGGCTATGGCTACACCTTC.

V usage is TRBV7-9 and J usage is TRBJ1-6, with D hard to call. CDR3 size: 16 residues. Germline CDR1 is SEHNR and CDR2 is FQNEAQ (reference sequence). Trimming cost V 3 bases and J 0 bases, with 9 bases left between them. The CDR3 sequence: CASSLGQVSYNSPLHF. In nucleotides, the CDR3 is TGTGCCAGCAGCTTGGGTCAGGTCTCCTATAATTCACCCCTCCACTTT.

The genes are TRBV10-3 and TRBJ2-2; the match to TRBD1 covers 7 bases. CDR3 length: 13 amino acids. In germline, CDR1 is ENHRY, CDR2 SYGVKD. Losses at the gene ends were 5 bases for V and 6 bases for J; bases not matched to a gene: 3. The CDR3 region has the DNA TGTGCCATCAGTAGACAGGGCGCCGGGGAGCTGTTTTTT. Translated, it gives CAISRQGAGELFF.

For the CDR3, the DNA is TGCGCCAGCAGCTTGGAACTGAACTCCTACAATGAGCAGTTCTTC. Residues: CASSLELNSYNEQFF. This chain connects TRBV5-1 to TRBJ2-1, with D hard to call. The germline V gene encodes CDR1 SGHRS and CDR2 YFSETQ. V lost 0 bases and J lost 0, with 7 bases in between. The CDR3 length is 15 residues. Combining the CDR3 with reference TRBV5-1 and TRBJ2-1 gives the whole variable domain KAGVTQTPRYLIKTRGQQVTLSCSPISGHRSVSWYQQTPGQGLQFLFEYFSETQRNKGNFPGRFSGRQFSNSRSEMNVSTLELGDSALYLCASSLELNSYNEQFFGPGTRLTVL.

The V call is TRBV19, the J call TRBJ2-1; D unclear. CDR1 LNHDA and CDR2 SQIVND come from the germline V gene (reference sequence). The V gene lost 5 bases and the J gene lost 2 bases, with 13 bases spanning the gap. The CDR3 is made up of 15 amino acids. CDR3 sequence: CASSSLVAAYNEQFF. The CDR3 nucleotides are TGTGCCAGTAGTTCTCTAGTGGCGGCCTACAATGAGCAGTTCTTC.

CDR3 sequence: CASSPRDRGPDIQYF. CDR3 DNA: TGTGCCAGCTCACCCCGGGACAGGGGGCCTGACATTCAGTACTTC. This chain joins TRBV18 and TRBJ2-4; 12 bases are a match to TRBD1. Germline V gene lookup returns CDR1 KGHSH and CDR2 LQKENI. The CDR3 loop spans 15 amino acids. Trimming took 3 bases from V and 8 from J; bases not matched to a gene: 5.

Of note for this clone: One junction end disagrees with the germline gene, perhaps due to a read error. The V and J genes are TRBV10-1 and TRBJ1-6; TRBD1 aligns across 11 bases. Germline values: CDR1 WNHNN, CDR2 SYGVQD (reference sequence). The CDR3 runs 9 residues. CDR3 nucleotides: TGCGCCAGCAAGGGACAGGGGGGGTTT. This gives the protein CASKGQGGF.

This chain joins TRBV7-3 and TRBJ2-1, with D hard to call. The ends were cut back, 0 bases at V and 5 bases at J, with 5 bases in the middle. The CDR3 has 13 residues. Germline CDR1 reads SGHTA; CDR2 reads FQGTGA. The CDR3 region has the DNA TGTGCCAGCAGCTTAACAGTTAACAATGAGCAGTTCTTC. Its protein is CASSLTVNNEQFF.

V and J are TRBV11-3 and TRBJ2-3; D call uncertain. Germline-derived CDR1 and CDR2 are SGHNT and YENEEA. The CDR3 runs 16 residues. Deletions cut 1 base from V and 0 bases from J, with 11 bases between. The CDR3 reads CASSLGAGSSTDTQYF. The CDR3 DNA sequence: TGTGCCAGCAGCTTAGGGGCAGGATCTAGCACAGATACGCAGTATTTT. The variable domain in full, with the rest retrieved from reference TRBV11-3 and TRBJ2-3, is EAGVVQSPRYKIIEKKQPVAFWCNPISGHNTLYWYLQNLGQGPELLIRYENEEAVDDSQLPKDRFSAERLKGVDSTLKIQPAELGDSAVYLCASSLGAGSSTDTQYFGPGTRLTVL.

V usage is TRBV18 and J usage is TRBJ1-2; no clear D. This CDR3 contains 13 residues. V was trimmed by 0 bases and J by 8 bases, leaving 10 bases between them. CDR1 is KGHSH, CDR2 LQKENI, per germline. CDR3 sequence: CASSPPNRWGYTF. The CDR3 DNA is TGTGCCAGCTCACCACCGAATCGGTGGGGCTACACCTTC.